The next 22 T cell receptor beta chains were all read from a single sample in a study of blood T cell repertoires in COVID-19. Generated by immunoSEQ multiplex PCR, the TCRdb table keeps only in-frame clones and is missing some. The table lists 130,000 to 150,000 clones, approximately 90% of them singletons. Sequencing was carried out using peripheral blood. The receptor set was obtained from a human donor in a cohort sampled during active COVID-19.

The CDR3 DNA is TGTGCCAGCAGCGTGAGTAGCGGAGTCACAGATACGCAGTATTTT. This translates into CASSVSSGVTDTQYF. The V gene is TRBV7-9, the J gene TRBJ2-3, with D tentatively TRBD2 (6 bases). Trimming left V 5 bases short and J 2 bases short, with 14 bases between. CDR1 is SEHNR and CDR2 is FQNEAQ in the germline V gene (reference sequence). This CDR3 has 15 amino acids.

The chain uses TRBV5-4 and TRBJ2-7, with a weak D call TRBD1 (5 bases). Trimming cost V 4 bases and J 3 bases, with 8 bases left between them. The CDR3 spans 12 residues. Germline V gene data show CDR1 as SGHNT and CDR2 as YYREEE (reference sequence). CDR3 nucleotide sequence: TGTGCCAGCAGCCTCGGACACTACGAGCAGTACTTC. Amino acid sequence: CASSLGHYEQYF.

The sample holds a few counts of this clone. The chain's CDR3 is CASSKTGSSNEQYF. The DNA for the CDR3 is TGTGCCAGTAGCAAGACAGGGAGTTCCAACGAGCAGTACTTC. The chain recombines TRBV19 with TRBJ2-7, with 7 positions matching TRBD1. Germline loops: CDR1 LNHDA, CDR2 SQIVND (reference sequence). With 6 bases clipped from V and 5 bases from J, the junction kept 10 bases outside the gene matches. The CDR3 is made up of 14 amino acids.

The CDR3, as DNA: TGTGCCAGTAGTATACTGGAACAGCCTCGCCTCCACTTT. It codes for CASSILEQPRLHF. The chain couples TRBV19 to TRBJ1-6; the D is unclear. Germline V gives CDR1 LNHDA, CDR2 SQIVND (reference sequence). Trimming removed 2 bases from V and 15 bases from J, with 14 bases in between. The CDR3 sequence is 13 residues long. The complete variable domain, with remaining parts taken from reference TRBV19 and TRBJ1-6, reads DGGITQSPKYLFRKEGQNVTLSCEQNLNHDAMYWYRQDPGQGLRLIYYSQIVNDFQKGDIAEGYSVSREKKESFPLTVTSAQKNPTAFYLCASSILEQPRLHFGNGTRLTVT.

The rearrangement joins TRBV30 to TRBJ1-4; TRBD1 is a possible D gene (5 bases). The germline V gene has CDR1 GTSNPN and CDR2 SVGIG (reference sequence). The CDR3 is 13 residues long. Trimming took 0 bases from V and 8 from J, leaving 10 bases between them. As DNA, the CDR3 is TGTGCCTGGAGTGTGGCAGGGTACGAAAAACTGTTTTTT. This encodes CAWSVAGYEKLFF.

The V call is TRBV9, the J call TRBJ2-7, with TRBD1 identical over 7 bases. Germline CDR1 reads SGDLS; CDR2 reads YYNGEE. J was trimmed by 2 bases and V by 4 bases; bases with no gene match: 9. This CDR3 is built from 15 residues. The CDR3 spells CASSHTGEGTYEQYF. The CDR3 DNA reads as TGTGCCAGCAGCCATACAGGGGAAGGGACCTACGAGCAGTACTTC. The variable domain in full, completed from reference TRBV9 and TRBJ2-7, reads DSGVTQTPKHLITATGQRVTLRCSPRSGDLSVYWYQQSLDQGLQFLIQYYNGEERAKGNILERFSAQQFPDLHSELNLSSLELGDSALYFCASSHTGEGTYEQYFGPGTRLTVT.

The V and J genes are TRBV7-9 and TRBJ2-5, with D unresolved. Between the trimmed V and J ends, which lost 3 bases and 4 bases, there was a span of 6 bases. Per germline, CDR1 SEHNR and CDR2 FQNEAQ (reference sequence). CDR3 length: 12 amino acids. CDR3 loop: CASSLLGETQYF. CDR3 nucleotide sequence: TGTGCCAGCAGCTTGCTAGGAGAGACCCAGTACTTC. Together with reference TRBV7-9 and TRBJ2-5, the CDR3 gives the full variable domain: DTGVSQNPRHKITKRGQNVTFRCDPISEHNRLYWYRQTLGQGPEFLTYFQNEAQLEKSRLLSDRFSAERPKGSFSTLEIQRTEQGDSAMYLCASSLLGETQYFGPGTRLLVL.

J is TRBJ1-2 and V is TRBV21-1; whether TRBD1, the table's D call, matches the DNA was not checked. TRBV21-1 is designated a pseudogene. The CDR3 runs 16 residues. The DNA of the CDR3 is TGTGCCAGCAGCGAGGGACAGGGGGCTCATAACTATGGCTACACCTTC. Amino acids: CASSEGQGAHNYGYTF.

This clone turned up a few times. The chain links TRBV7-9 to TRBJ1-3; D perhaps matches TRBD1 (6 bases). Germline V gives CDR1 SEHNR, CDR2 FQNEAQ (reference sequence). The V gene lost 5 bases and the J gene lost 3 bases, with 14 bases spanning the gap. This CDR3 spans 15 amino acids. CDR3 protein: CASSVTRGVGNTIYF. The CDR3 nucleotides are TGTGCCAGCAGCGTAACCAGGGGCGTTGGAAACACCATATATTTT.

The chain is built from TRBV18 and TRBJ1-4; D not resolved. Germline V gene lookup returns CDR1 KGHSH and CDR2 LQKENI. The CDR3 totals 13 residues. V lost 8 bases and J lost 8, with 15 bases in between. The DNA for the CDR3 is TGTGCCAGCAACAGACAATTTGGCGAAAAACTGTTTTTT. Its protein product is CASNRQFGEKLFF.

In this sample, this clone turned up once. CDR3 amino acids: CASSLRRGNEQFF. The CDR3, as DNA: TGTGCCAGCAGCCTTAGGAGGGGAAATGAGCAGTTCTTC. The chain carries TRBV6-6 and TRBJ2-1, with D tentatively TRBD2 (6 bases). The germline CDR1 and CDR2 sequences are MNHNY and SVGAGI (reference sequence). The CDR3 length is 13 residues. V dropped 6 bases and J dropped 7 bases, with 13 bases sitting between them.

This chain connects TRBV7-8 to TRBJ1-2; possibly TRBD1 for D (6 bases). Looked up from germline, CDR1 is SGHVS and CDR2 is FQNEAQ. V gave up 1 base and J gave up 0 bases, with 15 bases separating them. This CDR3 spans 17 amino acids. The CDR3 sequence: CASSLVGGGQANYGYTF. Written as DNA, the CDR3 is TGTGCCAGCAGCTTAGTAGGGGGAGGGCAAGCTAACTATGGCTACACCTTC.

The V call is TRBV12-3 or TRBV12-4, the J call TRBJ1-1; 10 bases fit TRBD1. The CDR3 totals 13 residues. The V segment lost 6 bases and the J segment 7 bases; nucleotides outside the gene matches: 5. CDR3 amino acids: CASRRGQGVEAFF. Here the CDR3 DNA reads TGTGCCAGCAGACGAGGACAGGGGGTTGAAGCTTTCTTT.

This rearrangement joins TRBV9 to TRBJ2-3; perhaps TRBD1 as D (6 bases). The CDR3 covers 15 residues. Germline CDR1 reads SGDLS; CDR2 reads YYNGEE. Trimming pared 3 bases from V and 0 bases from J, leaving 11 bases between. DNA of the CDR3: TGTGCCAGCAGCGAAACCAGGGGAAGCACAGATACGCAGTATTTT. Protein: CASSETRGSTDTQYF.

This clone was recorded only once. J is TRBJ2-3 and V is TRBV2; the D is unclear. The CDR3 sequence is 14 residues long. V gave up 6 bases and J gave up 2 bases, with 12 bases separating them. Looked up from germline, CDR1 is SNHLY and CDR2 is FYNNEI. The DNA for the CDR3 is TGTGCCAGCAGGGGCGTGATAGTCACAGATACGCAGTATTTT. Protein sequence: CASRGVIVTDTQYF.

This chain uses TRBV6-5 with TRBJ2-4, with 7 bases that match TRBD1. Germline values: CDR1 MNHEY, CDR2 SVGAGI. The V segment lost 0 bases and the J segment 4 bases; nucleotides outside the gene matches: 3. This CDR3 has 15 amino acids. The CDR3 coding sequence is TGTGCCAGCAGTTACTCAGGGACAGTGAAAAACATTCAGTACTTC. This gives the protein CASSYSGTVKNIQYF.

The gene calls are TRBV7-8 and TRBJ1-1; D is possibly TRBD1 (6 bases). Trimming removed 5 bases from V and 4 bases from J, with 23 bases in between. Germline loops: CDR1 SGHVS, CDR2 FQNEAQ. The CDR3 is 17 residues long. CDR3 in amino acids: CASSPPQGLAQGTEAFF. The DNA for the CDR3 is TGTGCCAGCAGCCCCCCCCAGGGGCTTGCTCAAGGCACTGAAGCTTTCTTT.

J is TRBJ1-2 and V is TRBV19; tentative D call: TRBD1 (5 bases). The CDR3 is 13 residues long. Germline lookup yields CDR1 LNHDA and CDR2 SQIVND (reference sequence). Trimming stripped 9 bases from V and 4 bases from J, with 15 bases between. This CDR3 reads CASQWGAGYGYTF. In DNA form, the CDR3 reads TGTGCCAGCCAATGGGGCGCTGGCTATGGCTACACCTTC.

The chain has TRBV2 and TRBJ1-2; tentatively, D is TRBD1 (6 bases). The V and J ends lost 6 bases and 4 bases respectively, with 12 bases between them. This CDR3 spans 13 amino acids. CDR1 and CDR2 (germline): SNHLY, FYNNEI. The CDR3, as DNA: TGTGCCAGCAGAGTACAGGGTGCCTATGGCTACACCTTC. It specifies CASRVQGAYGYTF.

About this clone: Other DNA variants within this sample encode the same CDR3. The V call is TRBV9, the J call TRBJ1-2, with D possibly being TRBD1 (5 bases). The V end lost 0 bases, the J end lost 4 bases, and 7 bases lay between the germline ends. This CDR3 spans 13 amino acids. The germline gives CDR1 SGDLS, CDR2 YYNGEE. CDR3 sequence reads: CASSVGGGYGYTF. CDR3 coding DNA: TGTGCCAGCAGCGTAGGGGGCGGCTATGGCTACACCTTC. The full variable domain, with the rest looked up from reference TRBV9 and TRBJ1-2, is DSGVTQTPKHLITATGQRVTLRCSPRSGDLSVYWYQQSLDQGLQFLIQYYNGEERAKGNILERFSAQQFPDLHSELNLSSLELGDSALYFCASSVGGGYGYTFGSGTRLTVV.

This chain uses TRBV29-1 with TRBJ1-6; D unresolved. Trimming took off 6 bases at V and 7 bases at J, with 13 bases between the two ends. This CDR3 is 13 amino acids long. CDR1 SQVTM and CDR2 ANQGSEA come from the germline V gene. This chain's CDR3 is CSVSVAANSPLHF. The DNA for the CDR3 is TGCAGCGTCTCGGTCGCGGCCAATTCACCCCTCCACTTT. The entire variable domain, with the rest obtained from reference TRBV29-1 and TRBJ1-6, is as follows: SAVISQKPSRDICQRGTSLTIQCQVDSQVTMMFWYRQQPGQSLTLIATANQGSEATYESGFVIDKFPISRPNLTFSTLTVSNMSPEDSSIYLCSVSVAANSPLHFGNGTRLTVT.

The chain uses TRBV6-5 and TRBJ1-2; 7 bases are shared with TRBD1. V trimming: 4 bases; J trimming: 4 bases; junction bases outside the gene matches: 6. The V gene's germline CDR1 is MNHEY and CDR2 SVGAGI. The CDR3 covers 14 residues. CDR3 DNA: TGTGCCAGCAGTTCCCCGGGACAGATCTATGGCTACACCTTC. As protein: CASSSPGQIYGYTF.